Detailed here is one TCR beta chain. With a J-beta primer mix and a sample-barcoded 5' primer, a second PCR ran about 7 to 11 cycles. Each TCR beta cDNA got a 12-nucleotide random molecular identifier. Using its own MiXCR run on the 5' RACE reads, TCRdb lists one record per CDR3 protein. The table has approximately 800,000 distinct CDR3 sequences, 56% seen once; the top ten hold around 24%. Germline V CDR1 and CDR2: SNHLY, FYNNEI. The CDR3 covers 13 residues. Trimming removed 7 bases from V and 7 bases from J, with 14 bases in between. This sample was included in a study of blood T cells in healthy people across ages.

Sequencing was performed on blood. The source of this sequence is a man aged 35 to 55 in good health. V usage is TRBV2 and J usage is TRBJ2-1; D remains ambiguous. DNA of the CDR3: TGTGCCAGCAAAAGGCCTGGTGGGAATGAGCAGTTCTTC. This gives the protein CASKRPGGNEQFF.